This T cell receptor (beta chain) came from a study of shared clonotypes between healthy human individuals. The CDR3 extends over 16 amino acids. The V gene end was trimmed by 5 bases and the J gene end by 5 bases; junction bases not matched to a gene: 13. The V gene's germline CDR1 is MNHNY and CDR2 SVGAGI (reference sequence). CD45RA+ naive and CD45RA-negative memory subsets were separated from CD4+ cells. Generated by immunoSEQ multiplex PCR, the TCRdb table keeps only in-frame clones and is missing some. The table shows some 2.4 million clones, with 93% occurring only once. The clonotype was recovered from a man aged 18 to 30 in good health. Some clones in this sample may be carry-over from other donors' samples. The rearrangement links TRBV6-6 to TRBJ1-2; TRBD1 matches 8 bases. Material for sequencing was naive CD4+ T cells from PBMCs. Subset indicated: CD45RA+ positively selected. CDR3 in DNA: TGTGCCAGCAGTGCTCATCCTGACAGGGGAAGATATGGCTACACCTTC. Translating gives CASSAHPDRGRYGYTF.